This TCR beta chain originates from a study of blood T cell repertoires in COVID-19 (dated by TCRdb to the early 2020s). Regarding the study in general: Collaborator samples came from the United States, Italy and Spain and covered acute and convalescent phases of COVID-19. A de-identified subject ID, COVID-19 status, age in years and sex were almost always included in the sample metadata. Samples were obtained from the ongoing ImmuneRACE study (first 160 participants) and from about 1,300 subjects provided by 6 global collaborators. Deeply sampled blood TCRbeta repertoires from subjects exposed to, actively infected with, or recovered from COVID-19 were included in the dataset. Where available, HLA class I and class II types were obtained from metadata supplied by the sample provider rather than from assay-based typing. The repertoires were released in a freely available public database meant as a resource for research on the immune response to SARS-CoV-2. The material from the prospective study consisted of cDNA or gDNA derived from T cells, B-cell-depleted T cells, or PBMCs.

The immunoSEQ Assay, a bias-controlled multiplex PCR, was used to amplify TCRbeta CDR3 regions from genomic DNA. The paper's processing steps were these. Nucleated cell counts per sample were estimated from amplification of reference gene primers within the assay. Sequence reads were collapsed and filtered to measure the absolute abundance of every unique TCRbeta CDR3 rearrangement. For each sample, productive Simpson clonality was calculated as the square root of Simpson's diversity index over productive rearrangements. TCRdb took this table from immuneACCESS and kept in-frame rearrangements with V and J called. Such tables lack part of the clones; where checked against another copy, unresolved V genes explain under half of the gap, and the rest is unexplained. The V and J calls and clone size were taken over from that table, and D and trimming were inferred from the DNA. The sample profile shows about 200,000 clones; 83% of them were found once. Nearly 5% of the sample is held by the ten biggest clonotypes.

The trim is 5 bases for V and 0 bases for J, with a gap of 4 bases between the germline ends. According to the germline V gene, CDR1 reads MDHEN and CDR2 reads SYDVKM. The CDR3 spans 12 residues, from the cysteine through the phenylalanine. The DNA shown is the 36-base CDR3, in frame from base 1. Enrolling through a virtual design, the prospective study's participants ranged in age from roughly 18 to 100 years and lived across more than 20 United States geographic areas. Cohort assignment in the prospective study relied on participant-reported clinical history from a screening survey and a study questionnaire. Exposed participants were defined as having been in contact with someone with a PCR-confirmed or clinician-diagnosed COVID-19 case within 2 weeks of study entry. In the prospective study, whole blood, serum and a nasopharyngeal or oropharyngeal swab were collected from each participant by mobile phlebotomists. Participants in the prospective study had the option to provide additional blood draws and questionnaires over a roughly two-month period. Blood samples from the prospective study were shipped frozen or at room temperature prior to DNA extraction.

For this clone: This receptor's antigen is unknown. No qualities accompany the bases; no much larger clone lies one base away.

Overall study results and their limits: The amount of clinical and demographic metadata varied by source and participant and was provided uncurated.

This TCR was recovered from a woman in her forties or fifties who had been exposed to COVID-19. The rearranged segments are TRBV28 and TRBJ1-1; a confident D gene designation cannot be given. The sequencing sample was made of PBMCs or T cells enriched from blood (not recorded which). Read as DNA, the sequence is TGTGCCAGCAGTCAGATGAACACTGAAGCTTTCTTT. Its product reads: CASSQMNTEAFF.